One and the same sample provided the 7 T cell receptor beta chains below, sequenced in a study of blood T cell repertoires in COVID-19. TCRdb's copy holds only in-frame clones and misses some; the assay was immunoSEQ multiplex PCR. The table lists around 500,000 clones, over 75% of them singletons. Sequencing used peripheral blood. All receptors derive from a human donor in a cohort sampled during active COVID-19.

This chain joins TRBV3-1 (or the pseudogene TRBV3-2) and TRBJ1-3; D ambiguous. This CDR3 contains 17 residues. Germline CDR1 reads LGHDT; CDR2 reads YNNKEL (reference sequence). V lost 1 base and J 0 bases, leaving 13 bases between the germline ends. The chain's CDR3 is CASSQVSPLFSGNTIYF. The CDR3 DNA reads as TGTGCCAGCAGCCAAGTATCGCCCCTATTCTCTGGAAACACCATATATTTT.

V and J are TRBV5-1 and TRBJ1-2, with TRBD1 as a possible D gene (6 bases). CDR1 and CDR2 from the germline V gene are SGHRS and YFSETQ. The CDR3 is 17 residues long. The V gene lost 4 bases and the J gene lost 0 bases, with 19 bases spanning the gap. The DNA of the CDR3 is TGCGCCAGCAGCGCGCAGCCAGGGACACTCCCTAACTATGGCTACACCTTC. Translation: CASSAQPGTLPNYGYTF.

This clone was counted many times. J is TRBJ2-2 and V is TRBV5-8; D not certain. Germline values: CDR1 SGHTS, CDR2 YDEGEE. The germline V and J ends were trimmed by 4 bases and 4 bases, with 8 bases remaining between them. This CDR3 comprises 13 residues. Here the CDR3 DNA reads TGTGCCAGCAGCATCGTAGTCACCGGGGAGCTGTTTTTT. It is translated as CASSIVVTGELFF. Looking up the rest from reference TRBV5-8 and TRBJ2-2 gives the full variable domain: EAGVTQSPTHLIKTRGQQATLRCSPISGHTSVYWYQQALGLGLQFLLWYDEGEERNRGNFPPRFSGRQFPNYSSELNVNALELEDSALYLCASSIVVTGELFFGEGSRLTVL.

For this clone: Other DNA variants within this sample encode the same CDR3. The chain recombines TRBV30 with TRBJ1-1, with D perhaps matching TRBD1 (6 bases). V was shortened by 0 bases and J by 4 bases, with 12 bases between the two germline ends. Germline lookup yields CDR1 GTSNPN and CDR2 SVGIG (reference sequence). The CDR3 is 14 residues long. The CDR3 spells CAWSVGQGTTEAFF. CDR3 coding DNA: TGTGCCTGGAGTGTAGGGCAGGGGACCACTGAAGCTTTCTTT. Based on the CDR3 plus reference TRBV30 and TRBJ1-1, the full variable domain is SQTIHQWPATLVQPVGSPLSLECTVEGTSNPNLYWYRQAAGRGLQLLFYSVGIGQISSEVPQNLSASRPQDRQFILSSKKLLLSDSGFYLCAWSVGQGTTEAFFGQGTRLTVV.

V is TRBV11-2 and J is TRBJ1-2; D ambiguous. Germline V gene lookup returns CDR1 SGHAT and CDR2 FQNNGV. V gave up 1 base and J gave up 2 bases, with 11 bases separating them. CDR3 size: 15 residues. The CDR3, as DNA: TGTGCCAGCAGCTTAGTTGCAGGTGAAAACTATGGCTACACCTTC. Encoded protein: CASSLVAGENYGYTF. Supplemented by reference TRBV11-2 and TRBJ1-2, the full variable domain reads EAGVAQSPRYKIIEKRQSVAFWCNPISGHATLYWYQQILGQGPKLLIQFQNNGVVDDSQLPKDRFSAERLKGVDSTLKIQPAKLEDSAVYLCASSLVAGENYGYTFGSGTRLTVV.

The count of this clone is one. V usage is TRBV4-2 and J usage is TRBJ2-3, with 11 bases identical to TRBD2. In germline, CDR1 is LGHNA, CDR2 YNFKEQ. This CDR3 is 18 amino acids long. V was pared by 0 bases and J by 4 bases, with 9 bases of the junction left unmatched. The CDR3 nucleotides are TGTGCCAGCAGCCAAGACCGAATACTAGCGGGAGTGGCAGATACGCAGTATTTT. As protein: CASSQDRILAGVADTQYF.

CDR3 in amino acids: CASSVGSLFTGELFF. CDR3 nucleotides: TGTGCCAGCAGCGTAGGTAGTCTCTTCACCGGGGAGCTGTTTTTT. The gene calls are TRBV9 and TRBJ2-2; no definite D call. With 0 bases removed from V and 4 bases from J, the gap between germline ends came to 10 bases. The CDR3 contains 15 residues. Per germline, CDR1 SGDLS and CDR2 YYNGEE.